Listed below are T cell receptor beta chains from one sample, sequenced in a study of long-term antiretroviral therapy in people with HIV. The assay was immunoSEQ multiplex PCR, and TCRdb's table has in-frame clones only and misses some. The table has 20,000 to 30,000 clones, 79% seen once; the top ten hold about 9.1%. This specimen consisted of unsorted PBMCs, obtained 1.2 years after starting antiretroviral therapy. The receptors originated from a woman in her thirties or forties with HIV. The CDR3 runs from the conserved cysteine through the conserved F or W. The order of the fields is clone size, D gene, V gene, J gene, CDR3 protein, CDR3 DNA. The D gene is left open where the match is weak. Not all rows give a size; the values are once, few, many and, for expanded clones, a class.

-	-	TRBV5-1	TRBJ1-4	CASSLDPSGGEKLFF	TGCGCCAGCAGCTTGGACCCGAGCGGAGGAGAAAAACTGTTTTTT
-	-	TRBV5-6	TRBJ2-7	CASSLDGGGEQYF	TGTGCCAGCAGCTTGGACGGGGGAGGCGAGCAGTACTTC
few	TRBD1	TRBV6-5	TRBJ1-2	CASSYGGTEGYTF	TGTGCCAGCAGTTACGGCGGGACAGAAGGCTACACCTTC
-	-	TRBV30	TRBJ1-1	CAWSHMSNTEAFF	TGTGCCTGGAGTCATATGTCGAACACTGAAGCTTTCTTT
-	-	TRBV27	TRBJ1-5	CASSSTGYSNQPQHF	TGTGCCAGCAGTTCGACGGGCTATAGCAATCAGCCCCAGCATTTT
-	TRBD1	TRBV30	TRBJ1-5	CAWSVTGGNQPQHF	TGTGCCTGGAGTGTAACAGGGGGCAATCAGCCCCAGCATTTT
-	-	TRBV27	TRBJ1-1	CASSTLGDLRNMNTEAFF	TGTGCCAGCAGTACCTTGGGGGATTTAAGAAACATGAACACTGAAGCTTTCTTT
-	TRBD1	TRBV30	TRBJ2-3	CACGQGLLTDTQYF	TGTGCCTGTGGACAGGGACTGCTCACAGATACGCAGTATTTT
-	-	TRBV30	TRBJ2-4	CAWSVMGMDIQYF	TGTGCCTGGAGTGTAATGGGAATGGACATTCAGTACTTC
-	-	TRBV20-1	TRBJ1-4	CSHFREEKLFF	TGCAGCCACTTCCGGGAGGAAAAACTGTTTTTT
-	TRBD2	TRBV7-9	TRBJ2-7	CASSTTSGLSYEQYF	TGTGCCAGCAGCACGACTAGCGGTTTATCCTACGAGCAGTACTTC
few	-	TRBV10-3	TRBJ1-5	CAISDDSYQPQHF	TGTGCCATCAGTGATGACAGTTATCAGCCCCAGCATTTT
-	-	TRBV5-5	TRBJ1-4	CASSFLASNEKLFF	TGTGCCAGCAGCTTTCTGGCCTCGAATGAAAAACTGTTTTTT
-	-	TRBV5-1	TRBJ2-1	CASSLRTGLIAGLDEQFF	TGCGCCAGCAGCTTACGGACAGGGTTGATAGCGGGGTTAGATGAGCAGTTCTTC